This T cell receptor beta chain was sequenced for a study of glioma-infiltrating T cells after dendritic cell vaccination. Study as a whole: Dendritic cell vaccination trial patients had either newly diagnosed or recurrent glioblastoma.

Sample time point: after dendritic cell vaccination, including at tumor progression/relapse. Measured with immunoSEQ multiplex PCR; TCRdb has only the in-frame clones, and not every one. The data contain around 92,000 clones, approximately 80% of them singletons. This clone came up once. The CDR3 has 17 amino acids. With 3 bases removed from V and 0 bases from J, the gap between germline ends came to 15 bases. Germline V gives CDR1 SGHNT, CDR2 YYREEE (reference sequence). The origin of this receptor is a human donor with glioblastoma. This chain joins TRBV5-4 and TRBJ2-2; unclear D gene. Sequenced here: blood, sampled after dendritic cell vaccination. The CDR3 DNA reads TGTGCCAGCAGCTACCCCGATCTAGGCCCGAACACCGGGGAGCTGTTTTTT. Translated, it gives CASSYPDLGPNTGELFF.